This T cell receptor beta chain comes out of a study of T cell clones after liver transplantation (dated by TCRdb to between 2017 and 2020). Describing the broader study: The samples were obtained from ITN030ST, a randomized trial that attempted immunosuppression withdrawal within 2 years after liver transplantation. Donor-reactive T cell clones were identified by TCRbeta sequencing following a pre-transplant mixed lymphocyte reaction and were subsequently tracked in post-transplant blood. As an antigen-independent comparator for the donor-reactive sequences, third party-reactive TCRbeta sequences from pre-transplant MLRs were identified as well. Three of the eight recipients were HCV-positive; the others were transplanted for non-autoimmune, non-viral indications. The subjects received no induction therapy and were kept on standard immunosuppression until randomization at 12-24 months post-transplant. Tolerance was defined as complete withdrawal of immunosuppression for at least one year without a rise in liver enzymes beyond twice the upper limit of normal. Blood samples were collected pre-transplant, then pre-randomization ahead of withdrawal, and finally post-randomization once withdrawal had either been completed or failed. The studied cohort comprised 8 liver transplant recipients, 3 classified as tolerant and 5 as non-tolerant. On the study overall, not on this receptor specifically: Since no allograft tissue specimens were available, donor-reactive T cells may have migrated into the graft instead of being deleted. Conclusions were preliminary, limited by small, heterogeneous patient numbers and non-standardized post-transplant time points. The decline in donor-reactive sequences exceeded the decline in third party-reactive sequences, suggesting partial antigen-specific deletion that was unrelated to withdrawal success. Low numbers of available donor cells limited the measurable donor-reactive repertoire in a couple of subjects. When repertoire turnover was taken into account, detection of donor-reactive sequences was significantly reduced in 7 of 8 subjects for CD4 and in 8 of 8 subjects for CD8. Circulating donor-reactive CD4 TCRbeta sequences fell significantly post-transplant in most of the 8 subjects, irrespective of tolerance or HCV status.

CDR1 and CDR2, per the germline V gene, are SGHAT and FQNNGV. The CDR3 has 15 amino acids, counting the end cysteine and phenylalanine. The read is trimmed to its CDR3 DNA, 45 bases read in frame from base 1. The germline V and J ends show losses of 5 bases and 7 bases respectively, and no gene match explains 5 bases of the junction. A note on this clone: It lacks a known antigen. Base qualities were left out, and no much larger clone turns up one base away.

High-throughput TCRbeta CDR3 sequencing of frozen genomic DNA was performed by immunoSEQ, with PCR amplification, mapping, bias correction and internal controls included. The paper's data handling went like this. Productive rearrangements were retained, and unique TCRbeta sequences were defined by the CDR3 nucleotide sequence together with the V and J gene. Donor-reactive sequences required at least 5-fold expansion in CFSE-low cells versus unstimulated pre-transplant cells and at least 0.01% frequency. Minimum frequency thresholds were set for each subject based on the unstimulated sample with the lowest template count, ensuring at least 90% detection power. Jensen-Shannon divergence between the top 1000 TCRbeta sequences post- versus pre-transplant served as the measure of repertoire turnover. Two-sided Fisher's exact tests were used to test for changes in the detection of donor-reactive sequences. TCRdb mirrors the immuneACCESS table, restricted to in-frame sequences. Some clones are absent from its copies; in checked studies, under half trace to an unresolved V gene, and the reason for the others is unknown. V and J calls and clone size are given by that table; D and trimming were obtained from the DNA. Recorded for this sample are under 60,000 clones; around 70% of them occurred a single time. The ten largest make up roughly a tenth of the sample.

Thawed unstimulated PBMCs were stained for CD3, CD4 and CD8 and FACS-sorted into CD3+CD4+ and CD3+CD8+ populations. Each of the 8 studied subjects was randomized to immunosuppression withdrawal. The Qiagen DNeasy Blood and Tissue Kit was used for isolation of genomic DNA. The chain is made from TRBV11-2 and TRBJ2-2; TRBD1 matches 12 bases in the middle. This specimen was CD4+ T cells from blood, taken at the 22-month timepoint. This clonotype was obtained from a human patient who received a liver transplant. Some T cells may originate with the graft donor following a transplant. The DNA reads TGTGCCAGCAGCCCCGGGACAGGGGGCAGCGGGGAGCTGTTTTTT. Its amino acids are CASSPGTGGSGELFF.